This T cell receptor beta chain was observed in a study of T cell changes during pregnancy in multiple sclerosis (dated by TCRdb to between 2019 and 2020). Background for the entire study: The study examined how the T cell repertoire changed over the course of pregnancy in women with multiple sclerosis.

Concerning this clone: The antigen it recognizes is unknown. Base qualities are not recorded, but no much larger clone differs from it by a single base.

The germline V gene supplies CDR1 SGHRS and CDR2 YFSETQ. V is pruned by 3 bases and J by 4 bases, leaving 15 bases of the junction without a gene match. Including cysteine and phenylalanine, the CDR3 has 18 amino acids. Only the CDR3 DNA stays, 54 bases, in frame from base 1. The library relied on the immunoSEQ multiplex PCR assay. Held by TCRdb, this immuneACCESS table contains in-frame sequences only and omits some clones. Under half of the omission traces to an unresolved V gene where checked; the cause of the rest is unknown. This sample holds about 50,000 clones; more than 90% were observed only once. The leading ten clones occupy about 0.37% of the sample.

This sequence originates from a female donor with multiple sclerosis, enrolled in a pregnancy study. Specimen: CD4+ T cells from peripheral blood mononuclear cells, collected before pregnancy. In this chain, TRBV5-1 is recombined with TRBJ1-1; TRBD1 matches 10 bases in the middle. The DNA sequence reads TGCGCCAGCAGCTCGTTGCCTCCCCTCAGGACAGGGGGCACTGAAGCTTTCTTT. This encodes CASSSLPPLRTGGTEAFF.